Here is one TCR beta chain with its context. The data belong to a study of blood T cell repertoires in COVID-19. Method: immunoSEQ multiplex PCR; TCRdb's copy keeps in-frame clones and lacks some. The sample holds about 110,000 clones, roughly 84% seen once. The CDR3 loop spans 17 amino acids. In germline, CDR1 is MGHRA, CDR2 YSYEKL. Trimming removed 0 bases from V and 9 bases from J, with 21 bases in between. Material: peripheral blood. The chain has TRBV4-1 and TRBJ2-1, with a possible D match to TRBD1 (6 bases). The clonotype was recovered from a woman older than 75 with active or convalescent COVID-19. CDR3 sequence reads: CASSQDEARGTIGEQFF. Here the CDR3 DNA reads TGCGCCAGCAGCCAAGATGAGGCTAGGGGGACAATCGGTGAGCAGTTCTTC.